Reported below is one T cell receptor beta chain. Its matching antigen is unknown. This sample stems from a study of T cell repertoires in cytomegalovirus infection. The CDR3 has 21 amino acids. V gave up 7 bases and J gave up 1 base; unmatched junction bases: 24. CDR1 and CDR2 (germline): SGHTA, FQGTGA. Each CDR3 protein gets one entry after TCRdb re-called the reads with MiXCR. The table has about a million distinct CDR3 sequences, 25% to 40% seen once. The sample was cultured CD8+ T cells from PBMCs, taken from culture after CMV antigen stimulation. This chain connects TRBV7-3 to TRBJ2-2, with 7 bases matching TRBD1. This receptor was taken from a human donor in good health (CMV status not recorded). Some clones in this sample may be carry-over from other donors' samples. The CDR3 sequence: CASTLKPPGTELKGNTGELFF. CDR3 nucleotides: TGTGCCAGCACCCTAAAACCGCCCGGGACAGAGCTAAAAGGGAACACCGGGGAGCTGTTTTTT.